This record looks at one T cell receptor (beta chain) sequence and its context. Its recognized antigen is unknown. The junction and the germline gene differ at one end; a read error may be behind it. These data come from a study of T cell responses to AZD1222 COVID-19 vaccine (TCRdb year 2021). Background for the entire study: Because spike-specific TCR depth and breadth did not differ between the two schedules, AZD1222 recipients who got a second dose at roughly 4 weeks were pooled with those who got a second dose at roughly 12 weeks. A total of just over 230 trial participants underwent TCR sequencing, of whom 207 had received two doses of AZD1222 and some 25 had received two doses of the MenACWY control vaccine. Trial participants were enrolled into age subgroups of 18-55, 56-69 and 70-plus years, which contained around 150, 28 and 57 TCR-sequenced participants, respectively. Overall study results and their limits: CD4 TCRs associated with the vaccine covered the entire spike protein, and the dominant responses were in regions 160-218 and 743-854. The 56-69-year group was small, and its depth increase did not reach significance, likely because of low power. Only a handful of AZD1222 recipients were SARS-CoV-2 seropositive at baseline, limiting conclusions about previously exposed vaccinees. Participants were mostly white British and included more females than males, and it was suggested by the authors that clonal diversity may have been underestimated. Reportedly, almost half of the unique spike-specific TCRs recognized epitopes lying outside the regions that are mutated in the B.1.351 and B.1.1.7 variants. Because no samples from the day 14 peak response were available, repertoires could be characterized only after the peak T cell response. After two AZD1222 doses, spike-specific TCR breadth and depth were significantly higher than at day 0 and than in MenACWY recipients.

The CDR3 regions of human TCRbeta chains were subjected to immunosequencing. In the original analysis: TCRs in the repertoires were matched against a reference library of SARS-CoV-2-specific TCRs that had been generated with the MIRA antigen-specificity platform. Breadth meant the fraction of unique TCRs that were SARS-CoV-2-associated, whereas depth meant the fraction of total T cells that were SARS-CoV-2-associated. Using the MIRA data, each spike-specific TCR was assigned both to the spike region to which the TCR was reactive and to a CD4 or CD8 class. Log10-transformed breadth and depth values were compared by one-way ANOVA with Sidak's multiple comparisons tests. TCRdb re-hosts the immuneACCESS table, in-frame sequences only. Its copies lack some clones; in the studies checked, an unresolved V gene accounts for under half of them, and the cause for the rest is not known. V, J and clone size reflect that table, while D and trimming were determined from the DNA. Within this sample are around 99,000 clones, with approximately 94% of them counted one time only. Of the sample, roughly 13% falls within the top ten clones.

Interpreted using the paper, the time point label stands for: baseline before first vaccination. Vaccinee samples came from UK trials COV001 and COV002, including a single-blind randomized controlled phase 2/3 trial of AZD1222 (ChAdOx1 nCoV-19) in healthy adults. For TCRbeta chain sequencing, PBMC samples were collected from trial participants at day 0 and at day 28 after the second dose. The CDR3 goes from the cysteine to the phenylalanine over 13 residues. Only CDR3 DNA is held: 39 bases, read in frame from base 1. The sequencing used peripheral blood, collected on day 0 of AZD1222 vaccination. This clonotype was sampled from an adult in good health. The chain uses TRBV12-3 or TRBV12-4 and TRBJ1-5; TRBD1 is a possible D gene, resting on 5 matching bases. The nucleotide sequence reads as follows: TGTGCCAGCAGTCTTCGAAGACCAGGGACCCACCATTTT. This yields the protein CASSLRRPGTHHF.